This T cell receptor (beta chain) was sequenced during a study of cytomegalovirus exposure and HLA in healthy donors (dated by TCRdb to about 2017). About the investigation overall: In an earlier analysis of 587 of the donors, approximately 260 Gb of sequence data and 95 million to 130 million unique TCR beta sequences from some 170 million T cells were reported. An early release covering about 600 HLA-typed donors comprised 250 to 350 gigabases of sequencing data and 65 million to 100 million unique TCR sequences. Of the approximately 400 genotyped donors, about 80% fell in the genetic ancestry cluster associated with self-reported Caucasian donors. The study aimed to test whether signatures of past pathogen exposure could be identified by cataloging public T cell receptors. Using immunosequencing, the study profiled T cell repertoires from 640 or so subjects and related those repertoires to cytomegalovirus serostatus. Along with the approximately 620-subject first cohort, a separate validation cohort of over a hundred different subjects was used. High-throughput TCR immunosequencing, statistical association of individual TCRs with disease status, and machine learning were combined to predict cytomegalovirus infection status. In a later analysis, previously published TCR beta repertoires from fewer than 750 donors were re-analyzed and high-resolution HLA genotyping was added so that TCR occurrence patterns could be studied. In the later analysis, no new phenotypic data were used to find candidate immune exposures; instead, reliance was placed on TCR beta sequences and their occurrence across donors. An earlier analysis of around 540 of the donors applied high-throughput TCR beta sequencing to assess whether each TCR beta V gene segment acted as functional or pseudogenic. Donor age, sex, ethnicity and CMV serostatus were collected together with the repertoire data. A later genetic analysis took genome-wide SNP genotypes for about 65% of the 666 donors and used that subset as a discovery cohort. Every discovery cohort repertoire had been produced on one sequencing platform. HLA typing covered class I and class II loci at four-digit resolution. The number of donors typed differed by locus, with about 620-630 for A, B, C, DRB1 and DQB1, roughly 550 for DQA1, 600 to 610 for DPA1, and some 440 for DPB1. Several DR-DQ haplotypes were handled as single units for association and clustering, since linkage in the cohort was strong. Across some 400 genotyped donors of the cohort, an average of roughly 230,000 unique TCR beta nucleotide sequences per donor were sequenced, and roughly 18% of those sequences were non-productive. General conclusions and limits of the study: Specific HLA alleles were associated with 15,000 to 20,000 TCR beta sequences at a false discovery rate of 0.05 in a later analysis. The cohort was sequenced for TCR beta chains only, and without alpha or paired-chain data the features that could be detected were limited. The classifier was reported to diagnose cytomegalovirus status with high specificity and sensitivity in both the original cohort and the validation cohort. While some public TCRs were present in many individuals, most TCR sequences turned up only very rarely across donors. A further reported finding was that TCR beta sequences accurately predicted the HLA-A and HLA-B alleles for most subjects in the first cohort. An association between a missense DCLRE1C variant and V-gene and J-gene trimming of TCR beta chains was found in a later genetic analysis and replicated in an independent cohort. HLA typing was unavailable for some donors at each locus, so association tests used only the typed subset. The sequencing pipeline was judged likely to have produced a cluster of highly shared sequence variants as a technical artifact. A total of around 150 TCR beta chains were listed by the study as associated with cytomegalovirus. Presence/absence analyses assumed roughly uniform sequencing depth across donors, an assumption that may not hold. An earlier analysis of several hundred of the donors showed that most TCR beta V segments appeared in productive rearrangements either about 90% or about 30% of the time, which broadly matched IMGT annotations. In a later analysis, the rate of TCR association differed among HLA loci, with DRB1 alleles having the most associated TCRs and HLA-C alleles having the fewest. Correlated functional status among segregating V segments might be attributable to linkage disequilibrium, but an unknown experimental factor could not be ruled out. In a later analysis, most CMV-associated TCR beta chains were found to appear HLA-restricted, with HLA associations seemingly driven largely by CMV exposure. For the cohort, immune exposure information was limited to CMV serostatus. A few of the identified cytomegalovirus-associated TCR beta chains were confirmed in vitro to be specific for cytomegalovirus antigens. Several of the top co-occurrence clusters appeared to be linked to parvovirus B19, influenza, CMV and Epstein-Barr virus, according to a later analysis. A later analysis found that HLA-associated TCR beta chains were more clonally expanded and had lower generation probabilities than equally common non-associated chains. When HLA alleles, especially DR and DQ, strongly co-occurred, TCR associations were difficult to assign to individual alleles. According to the authors, the approach could potentially be generalized to other disease states and immunological phenotypes. Some 16 rarely observed V segments, including chromosome 9 orphons, were excluded from the earlier analysis of about 610 of the donors because counts were too low. Some IMGT-functional V segments, including TRBV6-2 and TRBV6-3, could not be told apart with the 87-base-pair reads, so those segments were excluded. Compared with the approximately 720-donor mean, donors in an Asian-associated ancestry cluster had fewer N-insertions in productive TCRs, according to a later genetic analysis.

Library method: the immunoSEQ multiplex PCR assay. For the multiplex PCR, a mixture combining 60 forward primers for TCR Vbeta segments and 13 reverse primers for TCR Jbeta segments was used. A multiplex PCR assay on genomic DNA amplified the CDR3 region of rearranged TCR beta genes. Amplified TCR beta libraries were sequenced as 87-base-pair reads on the Illumina HiSeq System. For the original study's pipeline: Across the 670 or so repertoires, a later analysis counted 75 million to 90 million unique TCR beta chains, roughly 11 million of which were shared by at least two donors. To remove PCR and sequencing errors, raw reads were error-corrected and collapsed into unique sequences using a nearest-neighbor algorithm that merged closely related sequences. To assign V, D and J gene segments, CDR3 sequences were aligned to IMGT reference sequences. For a sequence to be retained, at least a six-nucleotide match to both a V gene segment and a J gene segment was required. A rearrangement counted as productive if the CDR3 had no stop codons and remained in frame with V and J, and every other rearrangement counted as non-productive. Following IMGT convention, CDR3 was defined as the stretch from the second conserved V-encoded cysteine to the conserved J-encoded phenylalanine. Sequences without an unambiguous match to a single V gene segment were excluded from the earlier analysis of several hundred of the donors. In an earlier analysis of a few hundred of the donors, a V segment was called functional when productive rearrangements were above 56.7%, and segregating when the standard deviation between donors exceeded 5%. A statistical classification framework was built for diagnosing cytomegalovirus status from the catalog of TCR beta chain sequences. In a later analysis, TCR nucleotide sequences were compared against IMGT/GENE-DB human TR gene sequences so that V and J genes could be assigned. A later analysis assigned CDR3 sequences and most-parsimonious VDJ recombination scenarios with the TCRdist pipeline. A later analysis defined each TCR beta chain by its CDR3 amino acid sequence plus V-gene family, and excluded reads lacking a unique V-gene family. As a way to deal with suspected cross-contamination and a sequencing artifact, a later analysis dropped 450 to 600 nucleotide sequences that were highly shared and had low generation probability. For each public chain, a later analysis derived a clonal expansion index from normalized ranks of inferred template counts within each repertoire. Generation probabilities in a later analysis came from a VDJ recombination model fitted to out-of-frame rearrangements, and those results were checked against IGoR. A later analysis scored TCR-TCR, TCR-HLA and TCR-CMV co-occurrence with hypergeometric tests, applying a repertoire-size bias correction to TCR pairs. To estimate false discovery rates, a later analysis permuted the HLA or CMV assignments 20 times. A later analysis grouped co-occurring TCRs with DBSCAN, adding TCRdist sequence similarity when clustering within HLA-allele-positive subsets. Co-occurrence clustering excluded repertoires with fewer than 30,000 or more than 120,000 public chains, plus five with anomalous nucleotide sharing. The clones in this table, taken by TCRdb from immuneACCESS, are in-frame only. Not every clone is retained; where verified, under half of the shortfall comes from an unresolved V gene, and the cause of the rest is unknown. V and J calls and clone size are copied from that table; D and trimming were computed from the DNA. In this sample the table shows about 130,000 clones, approximately 80% of which occur a single time. About 1.7% of the sample rests with the top ten.

V lost 4 bases and J lost 6 bases; the stretch between them is 7 bases long. CDR1 and CDR2 (SGHDN, FVKESK) derive from the germline V gene. The cysteine opens and the phenylalanine closes a CDR3 of 13 amino acids. Of the read, only the CDR3 DNA is kept; its 39 bases are in frame from base 1. The cohort was made up of about 670 healthy bone marrow donors. Cohort members were all nominally healthy when sampled, although unrecorded immune exposures were likely present. The donor tested CMV seronegative and was one of the 352 seronegative cohort members. A peripheral blood sample was collected from each donor, and TCR beta sequencing was performed on peripheral blood mononuclear cells. The Qiagen DNeasy Blood Extraction Kit was used to extract genomic DNA from the blood cell samples. A note on this clone: Its antigen is currently not known. Per-base quality was not reported, and no clone a single base away is much larger than it.

The receptor was derived from a woman aged 40 to 49 in good health and CMV-seronegative. The material sequenced was PBMCs. The chain joins TRBV14 to TRBJ1-6; TRBD1 is possibly the D segment (6 matching bases). Here the CDR3 is given as CASSLQGNSPLHF. The sequenced DNA: TGTGCCAGCAGCCTACAGGGTAATTCACCCCTCCACTTT.